This T cell receptor (beta chain) appears in the sequencing data of a study of shared clonotypes between healthy human individuals. Comment on this clone: Its antigen is still unknown.

V was pared by 6 bases and J by 5 bases, with 16 bases between. This CDR3 region has 14 residues. The V gene's germline CDR1 is MNHEY and CDR2 SMNVEV (reference sequence). TCRdb's copy holds only in-frame clones and misses some; the assay was immunoSEQ multiplex PCR. The repertoire holds more than 2 million clones, with around 93% as singletons. General observations from the study: Estimated richness was generally greater in naive than memory subsets.

Only CD45RO-negative cells positively selected for CCR7 counted as naive CD8 cells, so terminally differentiated effector memory CD45RA+ cells were excluded. This TCR was sampled from a young man in good health. Some clones in this sample may be carry-over from other donors' samples. The chain links TRBV27 to TRBJ2-5, with a possible D match to TRBD2 (6 bases). The specimen was naive CD8+ T cells from PBMCs. The CDR3 coding sequence is TGTGCCAGCAGCCTACTAGCCCTGGGGGAGACCCAGTACTTC. This encodes CASSLLALGETQYF.